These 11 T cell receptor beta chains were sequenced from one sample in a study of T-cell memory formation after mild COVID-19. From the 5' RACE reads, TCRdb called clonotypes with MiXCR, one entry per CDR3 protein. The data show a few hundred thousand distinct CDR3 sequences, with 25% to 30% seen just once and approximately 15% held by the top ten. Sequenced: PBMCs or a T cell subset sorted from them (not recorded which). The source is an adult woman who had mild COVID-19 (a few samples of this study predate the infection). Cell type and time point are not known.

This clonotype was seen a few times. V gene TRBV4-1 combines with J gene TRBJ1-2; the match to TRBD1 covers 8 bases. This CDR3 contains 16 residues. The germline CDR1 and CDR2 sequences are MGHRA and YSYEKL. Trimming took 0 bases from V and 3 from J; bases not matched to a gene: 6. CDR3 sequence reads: CASSQDLSRGHYGYTF. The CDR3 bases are TGCGCCAGCAGCCAAGATCTTAGCAGGGGGCACTATGGCTACACCTTC.

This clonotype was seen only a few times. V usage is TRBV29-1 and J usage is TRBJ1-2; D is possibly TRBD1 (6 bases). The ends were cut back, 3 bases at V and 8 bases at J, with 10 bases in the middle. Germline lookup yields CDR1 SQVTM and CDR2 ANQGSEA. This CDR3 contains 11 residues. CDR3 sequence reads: CSVEGQGGYTF. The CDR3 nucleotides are TGCAGCGTTGAGGGACAAGGAGGCTACACCTTC.

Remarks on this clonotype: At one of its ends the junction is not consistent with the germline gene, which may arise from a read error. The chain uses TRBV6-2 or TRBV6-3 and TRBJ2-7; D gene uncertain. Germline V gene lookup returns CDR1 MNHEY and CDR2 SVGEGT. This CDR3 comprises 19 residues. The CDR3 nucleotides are TGTGCCAGCACTTACTCGAAGGGAACGACCACTGATCCAAGTAAAGAGCAGTACTTC. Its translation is CASTYSKGTTTDPSKEQYF.

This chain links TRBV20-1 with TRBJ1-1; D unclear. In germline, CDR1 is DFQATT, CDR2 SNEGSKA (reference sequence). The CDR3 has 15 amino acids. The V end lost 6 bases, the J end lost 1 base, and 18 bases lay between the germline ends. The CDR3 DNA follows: TGCAGTGCCAGAATGACTCAGGTGAAGAACACTGAAGCTTTCTTT. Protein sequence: CSARMTQVKNTEAFF.

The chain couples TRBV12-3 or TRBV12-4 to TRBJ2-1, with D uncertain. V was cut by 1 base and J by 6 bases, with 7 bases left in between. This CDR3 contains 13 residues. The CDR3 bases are TGTGCCAGCAGTTTAGTCAATTTCAATGAGCAGTTCTTC. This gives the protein CASSLVNFNEQFF.

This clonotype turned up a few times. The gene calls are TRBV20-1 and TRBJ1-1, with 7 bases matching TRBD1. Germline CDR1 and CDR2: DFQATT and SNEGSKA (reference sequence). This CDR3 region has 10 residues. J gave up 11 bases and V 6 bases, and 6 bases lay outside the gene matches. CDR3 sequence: CSADTGVAFF. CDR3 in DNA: TGCAGTGCAGATACAGGGGTTGCTTTCTTT.

The CDR3: CASSLVVGELFF. In DNA, the CDR3 is TGTGCCAGCAGTTTAGTAGTCGGGGAGCTGTTTTTT. The genes are TRBV12-3 or TRBV12-4 and TRBJ2-2; no clear D gene. This CDR3 has 12 amino acids. Deletions cut 1 base from V and 7 bases from J, with 4 bases between.

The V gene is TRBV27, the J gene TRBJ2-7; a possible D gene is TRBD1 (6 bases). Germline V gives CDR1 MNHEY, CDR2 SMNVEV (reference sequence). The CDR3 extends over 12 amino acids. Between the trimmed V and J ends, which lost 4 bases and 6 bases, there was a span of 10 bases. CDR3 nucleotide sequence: TGTGCCAGCAGTTGTCAGGGGTGCGAGCAGTACTTC. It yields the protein CASSCQGCEQYF.

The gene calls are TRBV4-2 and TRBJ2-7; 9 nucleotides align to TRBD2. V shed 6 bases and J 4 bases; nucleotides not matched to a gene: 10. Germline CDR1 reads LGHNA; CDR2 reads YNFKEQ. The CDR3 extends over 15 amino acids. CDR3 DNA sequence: TGTGCCAGCAGAGGTTGGGGGACTAGCACGTACGAGCAGTACTTC. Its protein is CASRGWGTSTYEQYF.

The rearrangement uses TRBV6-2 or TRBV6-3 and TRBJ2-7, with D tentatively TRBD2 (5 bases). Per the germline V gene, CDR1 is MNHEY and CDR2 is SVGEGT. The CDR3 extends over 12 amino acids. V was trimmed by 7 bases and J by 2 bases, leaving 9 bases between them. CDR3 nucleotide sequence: TGTGCCAGCAACGGGGTCACCTACGAGCAGTACTTC. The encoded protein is CASNGVTYEQYF.

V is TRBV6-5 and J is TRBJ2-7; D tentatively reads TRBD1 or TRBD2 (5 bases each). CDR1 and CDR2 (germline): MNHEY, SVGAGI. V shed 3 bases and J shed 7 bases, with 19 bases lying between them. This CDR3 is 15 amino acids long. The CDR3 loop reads CASSYGQGAMGEQYF. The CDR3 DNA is TGTGCCAGCAGTTATGGGCAGGGAGCAATGGGGGAGCAGTACTTC.